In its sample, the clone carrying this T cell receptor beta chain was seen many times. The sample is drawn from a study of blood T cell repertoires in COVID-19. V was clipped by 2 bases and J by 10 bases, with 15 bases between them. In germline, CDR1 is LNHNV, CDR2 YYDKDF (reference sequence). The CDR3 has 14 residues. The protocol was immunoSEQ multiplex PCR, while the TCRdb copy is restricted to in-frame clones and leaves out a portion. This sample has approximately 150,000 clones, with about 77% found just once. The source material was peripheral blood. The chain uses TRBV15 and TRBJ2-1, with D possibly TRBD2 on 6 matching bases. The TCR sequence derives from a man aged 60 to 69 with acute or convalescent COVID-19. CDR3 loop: CATSRTGEGGEQFF. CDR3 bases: TGTGCCACCAGCAGAACAGGAGAGGGAGGAGAGCAGTTCTTC. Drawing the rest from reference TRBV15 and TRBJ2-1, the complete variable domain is DAMVIQNPRYQVTQFGKPVTLSCSQTLNHNVMYWYQQKSSQAPKLLFHYYDKDFNNEADTPDNFQSRRPNTSFCFLDIRSPGLGDTAMYLCATSRTGEGGEQFFGPGTRLTVL.